A selection of T cell receptor beta chains follows, all from one sample in a study of identical twins. One entry per CDR3 protein results from TCRdb running MiXCR on the 5' RACE reads. The table lists around 1.7 million distinct CDR3 sequences, less than 40% of them singletons. The sequenced sample was cord blood. These receptors were taken from a newborn girl in good health. The CDR3 runs from the conserved cysteine through the conserved F or W. D genes are given only for firm matches. The size field is filled for only some rows; it gives once, few, many or a size class.

d_gene,abundance,v_gene,j_gene,CDR3aa,CDR3nt
-,-,TRBV28,TRBJ2-7,CATQGSTYEQYF,TGTGCCACCCAGGGGTCCACCTACGAGCAGTACTTC
TRBD1,-,TRBV20-1,TRBJ1-2,CSAPRQGYYGYTF,TGCAGTGCGCCTCGACAGGGGTACTATGGCTACACCTTC
TRBD1,many,TRBV12-3/TRBV12-4,TRBJ2-1,CASSPGDRSYNEQFF,TGTGCCAGCAGTCCCGGGGACAGGTCCTACAATGAGCAGTTCTTC
-,-,TRBV14,TRBJ1-2,CASSQDRFRGYTF,TGTGCCAGCAGCCAAGACCGATTCCGTGGCTACACCTTC
TRBD1,-,TRBV18,TRBJ1-1,CASSPGQENTGAFF,TGTGCCAGCTCACCTGGACAGGAGAACACTGGAGCTTTCTTT
TRBD2,once,TRBV4-1,TRBJ2-1,CASSQDLAGGPEEQFF,TGCGCCAGCAGCCAAGATCTAGCGGGGGGGCCAGAAGAGCAGTTCTTC
-,-,TRBV11-2,TRBJ2-7,CASSLVPGYEQYF,TGTGCCAGCAGCTTAGTCCCTGGCTACGAGCAGTACTTC
-,-,TRBV7-9,TRBJ2-5,CASSFPQIKETQYF,TGTGCCAGCAGCTTTCCGCAGATAAAAGAGACCCAGTACTTC
-,once,TRBV4-3,TRBJ2-7,CASSQEFSHVEQYF,TGCGCCAGCAGCCAAGAGTTTTCGCATGTCGAGCAGTACTTC
-,-,TRBV25-1,TRBJ1-2,CASSETGRVWGYTF,TGTGCCAGCAGTGAAACCGGCAGGGTTTGGGGCTACACCTTC
TRBD2,few,TRBV27,TRBJ2-5,CATRGLAGGEQYF,TGTGCCACCAGGGGACTAGCGGGAGGGGAGCAGTACTTC
TRBD1,-,TRBV4-2,TRBJ2-7,CASSQVTGAPFYEQYF,TGTGCCAGCAGCCAGGTTACAGGGGCTCCCTTCTACGAGCAGTACTTC
TRBD1,few,TRBV7-9,TRBJ1-2,CASSSQTGYRKTYTF,TGTGCCAGCAGCTCACAGACAGGGTACCGGAAAACTTACACCTTC
-,-,TRBV27,TRBJ2-1,CASSLLQGSYEQFF,TGTGCCAGCAGTTTATTACAGGGTAGCTACGAGCAGTTCTTC
TRBD2,-,TRBV20-1,TRBJ2-1,CSARRASGYNEQFF,TGCAGTGCTAGGCGGGCTAGCGGCTACAATGAGCAGTTCTTC
-,many,TRBV5-1,TRBJ1-1,CASSLEGRTEAFF,TGTGCCAGCAGTTTGGAGGGTAGGACTGAAGCTTTCTTT
-,few,TRBV21-1,TRBJ2-7,CASSNETSGKTYEQYF,TGTGCCAGCAGCAACGAGACTAGCGGGAAGACCTACGAGCAGTACTTC
-,-,TRBV2,TRBJ2-5,CASSEPGAETQYF,TGTGCCAGCAGTGAACCGGGGGCGGAGACCCAGTACTTC
TRBD1,few,TRBV4-2,TRBJ1-2,CASSQEGGQMGYGYTF,TGTGCCAGCAGCCAAGAGGGGGGACAGATGGGCTATGGCTACACCTTC
-,-,TRBV20-1,TRBJ2-1,CSATTYYNEQFF,TGCAGTGCGACAACCTACTACAATGAGCAGTTCTTC
-,few,TRBV10-3,TRBJ1-1,CAISESTHSNTEAFF,TGTGCCATCAGTGAGTCGACACATTCGAACACTGAAGCTTTCTTT
-,few,TRBV20-1,TRBJ2-4,CSARGGAGAKNIQYF,TGCAGTGCCCGCGGAGGGGCGGGAGCCAAAAACATTCAGTACTTC
-,few,TRBV5-1,TRBJ1-2,CASRFEGANYGYTF,TGCGCCAGCAGATTCGAGGGGGCTAACTATGGCTACACCTTC
-,-,TRBV4-1,TRBJ2-1,CASSQDPNYNEQFF,TGCGCCAGCAGCCAAGATCCTAACTACAATGAGCAGTTCTTC
-,-,TRBV28,TRBJ1-2,CAAQASAYGYTF,TGTGCCGCCCAGGCGAGTGCCTATGGCTACACCTTC
TRBD1,many,TRBV6-6,TRBJ1-2,CASSKQGRGYYGYTF,TGTGCCAGCAGTAAACAGGGGAGGGGCTACTATGGCTACACCTTC
-,-,TRBV28,TRBJ2-7,CASGYDVASRYF,TGTGCCAGCGGATACGACGTGGCTTCTCGGTACTTC
-,-,TRBV19,TRBJ2-3,CASSIYGVRTDTQYF,TGTGCCAGTAGTATCTACGGAGTGAGGACAGATACGCAGTATTTT
-,-,TRBV4-2,TRBJ2-5,CASSQEGQGGTQYF,TGTGCCAGCAGCCAAGAGGGGCAGGGAGGGACCCAGTACTTC
-,-,TRBV4-1,TRBJ2-7,CASSQVVAGRGSYNEQYF,TGCGCCAGCAGCCAAGTGGTCGCCGGGAGAGGATCCTACAATGAGCAGTACTTC
-,few,TRBV4-2,TRBJ2-7,CASSQESDLIYEQYF,TGTGCCAGCAGCCAAGAAAGCGACTTAATCTACGAGCAGTACTTC